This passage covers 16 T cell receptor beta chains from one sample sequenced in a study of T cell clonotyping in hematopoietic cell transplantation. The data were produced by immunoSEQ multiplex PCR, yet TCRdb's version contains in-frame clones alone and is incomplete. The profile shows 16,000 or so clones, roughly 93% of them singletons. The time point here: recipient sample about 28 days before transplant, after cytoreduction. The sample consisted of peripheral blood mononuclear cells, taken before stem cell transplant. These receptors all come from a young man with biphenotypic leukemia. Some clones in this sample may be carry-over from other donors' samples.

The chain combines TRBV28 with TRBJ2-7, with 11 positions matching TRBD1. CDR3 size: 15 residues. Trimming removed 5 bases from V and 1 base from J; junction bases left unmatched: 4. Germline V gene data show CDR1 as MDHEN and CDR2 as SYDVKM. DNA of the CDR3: TGTGCCAGCAGTCAGGGACAGGGGGAATCCTACGAGCAGTACTTC. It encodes CASSQGQGESYEQYF.

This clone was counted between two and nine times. In nucleotides, the CDR3 is TGTGCCTGGAGCACGGACGCAGATACGCAGTATTTT. Translating gives CAWSTDADTQYF. The chain carries TRBV30 and TRBJ2-3; D unresolved. V shed 3 bases and J shed 4 bases, with 8 bases lying between them. Germline CDR1 and CDR2: GTSNPN and SVGIG (reference sequence). The length of the CDR3 is 12 residues.

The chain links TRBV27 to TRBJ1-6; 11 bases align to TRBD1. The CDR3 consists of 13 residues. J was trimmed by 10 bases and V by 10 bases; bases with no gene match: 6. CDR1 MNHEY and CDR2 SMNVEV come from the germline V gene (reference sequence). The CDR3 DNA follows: TGTGCCACTAGAGGACAGGGGGCGTCACCCCTCCACTTT. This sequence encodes CATRGQGASPLHF.

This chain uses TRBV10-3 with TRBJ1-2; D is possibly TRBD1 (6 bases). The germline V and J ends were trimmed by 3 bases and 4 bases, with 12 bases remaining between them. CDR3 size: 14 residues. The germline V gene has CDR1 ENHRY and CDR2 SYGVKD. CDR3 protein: CAISDRGDGYGYTF. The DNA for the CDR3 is TGTGCCATCAGTGACAGGGGAGATGGCTATGGCTACACCTTC.

As DNA, the CDR3 is TGCGCCAGCAGCTTGGTAGGGGGTGGTCAAGAGACCCAGTACTTC. Translating it yields CASSLVGGGQETQYF. This chain uses TRBV5-1 with TRBJ2-5; D possibly corresponds to TRBD1 (6 bases). The germline gives CDR1 SGHRS, CDR2 YFSETQ. This CDR3 has 15 residues. With 0 bases removed from V and 2 bases from J, the gap between germline ends came to 11 bases.

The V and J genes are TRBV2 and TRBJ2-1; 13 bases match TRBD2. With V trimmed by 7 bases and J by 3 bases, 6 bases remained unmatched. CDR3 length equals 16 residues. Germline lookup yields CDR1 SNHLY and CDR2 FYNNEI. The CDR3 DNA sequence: TGTGCCAGCACCCCGACTAGCGGGGGGATCTACAATGAGCAGTTCTTC. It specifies CASTPTSGGIYNEQFF.

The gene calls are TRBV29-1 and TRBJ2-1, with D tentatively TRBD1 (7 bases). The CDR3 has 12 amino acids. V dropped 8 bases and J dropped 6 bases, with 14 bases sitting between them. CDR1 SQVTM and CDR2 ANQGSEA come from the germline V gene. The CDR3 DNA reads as TGCAGCTCGGGGCAGGGGGGCAATGAGCAGTTCTTC. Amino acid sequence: CSSGQGGNEQFF.

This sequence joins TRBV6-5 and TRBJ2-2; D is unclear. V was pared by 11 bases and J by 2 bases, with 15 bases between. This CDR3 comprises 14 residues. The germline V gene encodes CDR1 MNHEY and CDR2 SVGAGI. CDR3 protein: CASRRVLNTGELFF. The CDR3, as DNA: TGTGCCTCAAGAAGGGTACTTAACACCGGGGAGCTGTTTTTT.

CDR3 sequence reads: CASSIKNSVGVLKAETQYF. DNA for the CDR3: TGTGCCAGTAGTATAAAAAATTCGGTTGGGGTCCTCAAGGCAGAGACCCAGTACTTC. The chain has TRBV19 and TRBJ2-5; D unresolved. V was cut by 2 bases and J by 4 bases, with 26 bases left in between. The CDR3 is 19 amino acids. In germline, CDR1 is LNHDA, CDR2 SQIVND (reference sequence).

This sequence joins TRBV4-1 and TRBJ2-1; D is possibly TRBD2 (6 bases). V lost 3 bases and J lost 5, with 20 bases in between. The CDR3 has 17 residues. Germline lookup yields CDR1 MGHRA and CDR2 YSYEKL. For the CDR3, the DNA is TGCGCCAGCAGCCATCCTAACCTACCGGGGGTGGACAATGAGCAGTTCTTC. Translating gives CASSHPNLPGVDNEQFF.

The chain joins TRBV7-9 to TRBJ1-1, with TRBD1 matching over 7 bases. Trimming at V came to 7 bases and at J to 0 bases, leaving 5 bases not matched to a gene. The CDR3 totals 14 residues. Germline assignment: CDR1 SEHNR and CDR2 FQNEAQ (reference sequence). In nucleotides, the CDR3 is TGTGCCAGCATCCCGGGACAGATGAACACTGAAGCTTTCTTT. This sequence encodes CASIPGQMNTEAFF.

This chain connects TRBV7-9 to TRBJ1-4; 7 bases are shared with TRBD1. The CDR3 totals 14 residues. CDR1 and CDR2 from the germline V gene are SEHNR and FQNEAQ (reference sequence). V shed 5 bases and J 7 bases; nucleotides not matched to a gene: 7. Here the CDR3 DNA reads TGTGCCAGCAGCCTGACAGGGTCAGGTGAAAAACTGTTTTTT. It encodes CASSLTGSGEKLFF.

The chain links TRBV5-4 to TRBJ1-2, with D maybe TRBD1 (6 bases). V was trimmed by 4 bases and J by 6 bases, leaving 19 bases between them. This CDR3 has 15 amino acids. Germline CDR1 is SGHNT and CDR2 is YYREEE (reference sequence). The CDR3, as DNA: TGTGCCAGCAGCATACTGACGTTCACAGGGAATGGCTACACCTTC. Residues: CASSILTFTGNGYTF.

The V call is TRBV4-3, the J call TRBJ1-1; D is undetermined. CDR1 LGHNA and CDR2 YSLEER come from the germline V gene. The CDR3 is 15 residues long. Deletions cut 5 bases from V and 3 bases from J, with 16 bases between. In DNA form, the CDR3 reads TGCGCCAGCAGCTCCTCGGTCCTTTTGCACACTGAAGCTTTCTTT. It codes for CASSSSVLLHTEAFF.

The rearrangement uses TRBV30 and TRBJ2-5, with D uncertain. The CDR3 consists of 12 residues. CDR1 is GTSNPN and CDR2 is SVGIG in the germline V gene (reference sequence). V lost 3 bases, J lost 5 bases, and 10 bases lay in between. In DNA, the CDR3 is TGTGCCTGGAGGCCCGCTCGGGAGACCCAGTACTTC. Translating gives CAWRPARETQYF.

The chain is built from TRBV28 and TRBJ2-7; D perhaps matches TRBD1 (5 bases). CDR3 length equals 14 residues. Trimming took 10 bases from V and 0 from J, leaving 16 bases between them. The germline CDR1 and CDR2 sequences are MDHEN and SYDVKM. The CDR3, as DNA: TGTGCCACCTCGACAGCCCTGAGCTCCTACGAGCAGTACTTC. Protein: CATSTALSSYEQYF. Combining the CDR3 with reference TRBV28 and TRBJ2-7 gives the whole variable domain DVKVTQSSRYLVKRTGEKVFLECVQDMDHENMFWYRQDPGLGLRLIYFSYDVKMKEKGDIPEGYSVSREKKERFSLILESASTNQTSMYLCATSTALSSYEQYFGPGTRLTVT.